A single sample gave rise to the 25 T cell receptor beta chains below, sequenced in a study of monozygotic twins with inflammatory bowel disease (dated by TCRdb to 2018 to 2020). The library was prepared using 5' RACE. These reads were obtained on an Illumina HiSeq 2500. Through TCRdb reprocessing, the reads give one entry per CDR3 protein sequence; DNA is omitted. This sample's records show approximately 340,000 distinct CDR3 sequences. 2% to 2.5% of the sample rests with the top ten. The sequencing sample was made of blood. The receptors shown here come from a human donor with ulcerative colitis or Crohn's disease, or a healthy co-twin of an affected twin (not recorded which).

The J gene is TRBJ1-4, the V gene TRBV20-1; lacking DNA, the TRBD1 call made by TCRdb goes unchecked. The CDR3 runs to 13 residues. The germline CDR1 and CDR2 sequences are DFQATT and SNEGSKA (reference sequence). CDR3 residues: CSATGTINEKLFF.

The chain combines TRBV14 with TRBJ1-5. CDR3 length equals 13 residues. The germline CDR1 and CDR2 sequences are SGHDN and FVKESK. The CDR3 protein is CASSQNSNQPQHF.

The CDR3 protein is CASTSPGTDYNEQFF. The rearrangement joins TRBV5-4 to TRBJ2-1; TCRdb gives TRBD1 as the D gene, but with no DNA this cannot be confirmed. The length of the CDR3 is 15 residues. The germline V gene encodes CDR1 SGHNT and CDR2 YYREEE (reference sequence). Complete variable domain (other parts from reference TRBV5-4 and TRBJ2-1): ETGVTQSPTHLIKTRGQQVTLRCSSQSGHNTVSWYQQALGQGPQFIFQYYREEENGRGNFPPRFSGLQFPNYSSELNVNALELDDSALYLCASTSPGTDYNEQFFGPGTRLTVL.

V gene TRBV5-1 combines with J gene TRBJ2-1; the D call of TRBD2 rests on TCRdb alone, since no DNA is present to check it. Germline-derived CDR1 and CDR2 are SGHRS and YFSETQ. This CDR3 comprises 15 residues. CDR3 amino acids: CASSAGTSGRGEQFF.

The gene calls are TRBV20-1 and TRBJ2-3; the D call from TCRdb, TRBD1, cannot be confirmed without DNA. CDR3 length equals 16 residues. Looked up from germline, CDR1 is DFQATT and CDR2 is SNEGSKA (reference sequence). The CDR3 region is CSAREGGAVRTDTQYF.

J is TRBJ2-7 and V is TRBV5-1. This CDR3 region has 12 residues. Germline V CDR1 and CDR2: SGHRS, YFSETQ. The chain's CDR3 is CASSLDGVGQYF.

The chain links TRBV5-1 to TRBJ1-2; the D call from TCRdb, TRBD1, cannot be confirmed without DNA. The CDR3 runs 13 residues. Germline V gene data show CDR1 as SGHRS and CDR2 as YFSETQ. CDR3 loop: CASSEGGNYGYTF.

The chain employs TRBV12-3 or TRBV12-4 and TRBJ2-4. The CDR3 is 12 amino acids. CDR3: CASSLDPDFQYF.

The V gene is TRBV30, the J gene TRBJ1-1; TCRdb picks TRBD1, but there is no DNA to check that call. The CDR3 loop spans 13 amino acids. Germline CDR1 GTSNPN, CDR2 SVGIG (reference sequence). CDR3 sequence reads: CAWRAGVYTEVFF.

The chain couples TRBV6-1 to TRBJ1-5; TCRdb outputs TRBD1, but without DNA this stays unchecked. This CDR3 has 15 amino acids. Looked up from germline, CDR1 is MNHNS and CDR2 is SASEGT. CDR3 loop: CASTSGTVSFQPQHF.

The J gene is TRBJ2-3, the V gene TRBV14. The CDR3 length is 16 residues. CDR1 SGHDN and CDR2 FVKESK come from the germline V gene. The CDR3 here is CASSQVWLAVSDTQYF.

The chain joins TRBV6-1 to TRBJ2-5; TCRdb outputs TRBD2, but without DNA this stays unchecked. This CDR3 comprises 15 residues. Germline CDR1 is MNHNS and CDR2 is SASEGT. The CDR3 loop reads CASRDSPQSGETQYF.

This sequence joins TRBV12-3 or TRBV12-4 and TRBJ1-1. The CDR3 has 12 residues. CDR3 loop: CASSLGLAEAFF.

The chain combines TRBV4-2 with TRBJ2-3; TCRdb's D gene call, TRBD1, goes unchecked for lack of DNA. The CDR3 consists of 13 residues. Germline CDR1 and CDR2: LGHNA and YNFKEQ. The CDR3 is CASSQDRGDTQYF.

V is TRBV20-1 and J is TRBJ2-7; the D gene TCRdb calls, TRBD1, cannot be checked with no DNA. The CDR3 extends over 14 amino acids. The germline V gene has CDR1 DFQATT and CDR2 SNEGSKA (reference sequence). CDR3 sequence reads: CSARRDPGVHEQYF.

The chain links TRBV7-2 to TRBJ1-5; TCRdb outputs TRBD1, but without DNA this stays unchecked. The CDR3 covers 14 residues. CDR1 and CDR2 (germline): SGHTA, FQGNSA. The CDR3 region is CASSTQGAHQPQHF.

The chain joins TRBV6-5 to TRBJ1-2; the D call of TRBD1 rests on TCRdb alone, since no DNA is present to check it. The CDR3 is made up of 18 amino acids. Germline CDR1 is MNHEY and CDR2 is SVGAGI. The CDR3: CASSYGPGTGGHTYGYTF.

This chain connects TRBV5-1 to TRBJ2-5; TCRdb names TRBD2, which stays unverified in the absence of DNA. Germline lookup yields CDR1 SGHRS and CDR2 YFSETQ. This CDR3 is 15 amino acids long. The CDR3: CASSVGLGGGETQYF.

The chain is built from TRBV12-3 or TRBV12-4 and TRBJ2-2; TCRdb returns TRBD1, unconfirmable since there is no DNA. The CDR3 loop spans 14 amino acids. The CDR3 is CASNPPQDRGELFF.

The chain employs TRBV2 and TRBJ2-1; TCRdb's D call of TRBD1 is untestable without DNA. Germline V gene sequence: CDR1 SNHLY, CDR2 FYNNEI. The CDR3 runs to 16 residues. This CDR3 reads CASSDEGTGMDPEQFF.

The genes are TRBV6-2 or TRBV6-3 and TRBJ2-1; TCRdb's D call, TRBD2, is unchecked because there is no DNA. The CDR3 runs to 18 residues. Germline CDR1 and CDR2: MNHEY and SVGEGT. CDR3 in amino acids: CASSYYMSRGGLSNEQFF.

V is TRBV18 and J is TRBJ2-7; TCRdb calls TRBD1, which cannot be checked without DNA. CDR1 is KGHSH and CDR2 is LQKENI in the germline V gene. The CDR3 extends over 14 amino acids. The CDR3 sequence is CASSQDRISYEQYF.

This chain joins TRBV7-2 and TRBJ1-1; TCRdb returns TRBD1, unconfirmable since there is no DNA. The CDR3 consists of 13 residues. The germline V gene encodes CDR1 SGHTA and CDR2 FQGNSA. The CDR3 loop is CASSDRVYTEAFF.

The chain combines TRBV5-1 with TRBJ2-1; the TRBD1 assignment by TCRdb is unverifiable without DNA. The CDR3 has 14 amino acids. Germline V gene sequence: CDR1 SGHRS, CDR2 YFSETQ. The CDR3 loop reads CASSLLTAYNEQFF.

The chain has TRBV2 and TRBJ2-3; no DNA is available, so the TRBD1 call from TCRdb remains unchecked. The CDR3 sequence is 14 residues long. CDR1 is SNHLY and CDR2 is FYNNEI in the germline V gene. The CDR3 region is CASGGAGGAWAQYF.